The 14 T cell receptor beta chains below were found in one sample sequenced in a study of blood T cell repertoires in COVID-19. This table comes from immunoSEQ multiplex PCR, and its TCRdb copy is limited to in-frame clones, with some not included. The sample consists of hundreds of thousands of clones, roughly 90% of them appearing once. Sequencing used PBMCs or T cells enriched from blood (not recorded which). These receptors all come from a young woman who had recovered from COVID-19.

The chain is built from TRBV28 and TRBJ2-7, with D perhaps matching TRBD2 (6 bases). V lost 2 bases to trimming and J lost 4 bases, with 18 bases between them. In germline, CDR1 is MDHEN, CDR2 SYDVKM. This CDR3 has 16 amino acids. In DNA form, the CDR3 reads TGTGCCAGCAGTTTACGGCCGGGGGTTTCTGAATACGAGCAGTACTTC. It translates to CASSLRPGVSEYEQYF.

The rearrangement uses TRBV27 and TRBJ2-7; 10 bases are a match to TRBD2. The germline V gene encodes CDR1 MNHEY and CDR2 SMNVEV (reference sequence). V lost 0 bases to trimming and J lost 1 base; unmatched junction nucleotides: 3. This CDR3 has 16 amino acids. The CDR3 region is CASSLSAGGFSYEQYF. DNA for the CDR3: TGTGCCAGCAGTTTATCAGCGGGAGGGTTTTCCTACGAGCAGTACTTC.

The chain carries TRBV5-6 and TRBJ1-1, with 7 nucleotides matching TRBD1. CDR3 length: 14 amino acids. Trimming removed 4 bases from V and 4 bases from J; junction bases left unmatched: 7. Germline V lookup: CDR1 SGHDT, CDR2 YYEEEE. The CDR3 reads CASSEGGRTTEAFF. The CDR3 nucleotides are TGTGCCAGCAGCGAAGGGGGCAGGACCACTGAAGCTTTCTTT. Together with reference TRBV5-6 and TRBJ1-1, the CDR3 gives the full variable domain: DAGVTQSPTHLIKTRGQQVTLRCSPKSGHDTVSWYQQALGQGPQFIFQYYEEEERQRGNFPDRFSGHQFPNYSSELNVNALLLGDSALYLCASSEGGRTTEAFFGQGTRLTVV.

This rearrangement joins TRBV7-9 to TRBJ1-1; D ambiguous. CDR3 length: 12 amino acids. V was shortened by 6 bases and J by 8 bases, with 13 bases between the two germline ends. In germline, CDR1 is SEHNR, CDR2 FQNEAQ (reference sequence). The CDR3 DNA sequence: TGTGCCAGCAGTCTAAGAAGAGGCGAAGCTTTCTTT. It specifies CASSLRRGEAFF.

The rearrangement joins TRBV29-1 to TRBJ2-1; tentatively, D is TRBD2 (6 bases). The CDR3 sequence is 15 residues long. V was trimmed by 1 base and J by 1 base, leaving 11 bases between them. Germline V gene data show CDR1 as SQVTM and CDR2 as ANQGSEA. CDR3 nucleotides: TGCAGCGTTGAAGGCTCTAGCGAGTCCTACAATGAGCAGTTCTTC. Its protein is CSVEGSSESYNEQFF.

The chain couples TRBV18 to TRBJ2-3; D remains ambiguous. CDR1 and CDR2 (germline): KGHSH, LQKENI. The CDR3 extends over 12 amino acids. Deletions cut 6 bases from V and 3 bases from J, with 7 bases between. This chain's CDR3 is CASSLWTDTQYF. The CDR3 region has the DNA TGTGCCAGCTCCCTATGGACAGATACGCAGTATTTT.

J is TRBJ2-3 and V is TRBV19, with a weak D call TRBD2 (5 bases). From germline, CDR1 is LNHDA and CDR2 SQIVND (reference sequence). This CDR3 comprises 14 residues. Trimming stripped 5 bases from V and 0 bases from J, with 9 bases between. The CDR3 bases are TGTGCCAGTAGTCTAGGACTTAGCACAGATACGCAGTATTTT. Residues: CASSLGLSTDTQYF.

In its sample, this clone was seen once. J is TRBJ1-1 and V is TRBV6-1, with a weak D call TRBD1 (6 bases). The CDR3 length is 18 residues. With 2 bases removed from V and 1 base from J, the gap between germline ends came to 20 bases. The germline V gene encodes CDR1 MNHNS and CDR2 SASEGT. CDR3 DNA: TGTGCCAGCAGTGAAAGGGGGACAAGCGGACGGCAGAACACTGAAGCTTTCTTT. This translates into CASSERGTSGRQNTEAFF.

CDR3 sequence (DNA): TGTGCCAGCAGCTTAGACGGGTTGAACACTGAAGCTTTCTTT. This codes for CASSLDGLNTEAFF. The rearrangement links TRBV7-2 to TRBJ1-1; no clear D gene. Germline V gives CDR1 SGHTA, CDR2 FQGNSA. This CDR3 is 14 amino acids long. V lost 1 base, J lost 0 bases, and 6 bases lay in between.

This clone has more than one count but fewer than ten. The rearrangement uses TRBV11-2 and TRBJ2-7; 10 bases are a match to TRBD2. CDR1 and CDR2 from the germline V gene are SGHAT and FQNNGV. J lost 6 bases, V lost 1 base, and 6 bases had no gene match. The CDR3 covers 15 residues. In DNA, the CDR3 is TGTGCCAGCAGCTTAGTCACTAGCGGGACGTTCGAGCAGTACTTC. Amino acids: CASSLVTSGTFEQYF.

This chain joins TRBV27 and TRBJ2-1, with TRBD1 identical over 7 bases. The CDR3 contains 16 residues. From germline, CDR1 is MNHEY and CDR2 SMNVEV (reference sequence). V trimming: 6 bases; J trimming: 7 bases; junction bases outside the gene matches: 15. CDR3 sequence: CASSLDREPRLNEQFF. CDR3 bases: TGTGCCAGCAGCCTTGACAGGGAGCCCAGGTTGAATGAGCAGTTCTTC.

The chain recombines TRBV20-1 with TRBJ2-1; tentatively, D is TRBD2 (6 bases). Germline V gives CDR1 DFQATT, CDR2 SNEGSKA (reference sequence). With 3 bases removed from V and 0 bases from J, the gap between germline ends came to 15 bases. CDR3 length: 16 amino acids. This CDR3 is CSASRRLGSSYNEQFF. CDR3 nucleotides: TGCAGTGCTAGTAGGCGACTAGGGAGCTCCTACAATGAGCAGTTCTTC.

This chain connects TRBV2 to TRBJ2-5; D is ambiguous. Trimming took off 3 bases at V and 2 bases at J, with 7 bases between the two ends. The CDR3 extends over 13 amino acids. Germline lookup yields CDR1 SNHLY and CDR2 FYNNEI. The CDR3 region has the DNA TGTGCCAGCAGTGAGAGAAGACAAGAGACCCAGTACTTC. Encoded protein: CASSERRQETQYF.

This sequence joins TRBV6-5 and TRBJ2-1; 8 positions match TRBD2. The J segment lost 5 bases and the V segment lost 0 bases, leaving 6 bases of the junction unmatched. CDR3 length: 16 amino acids. CDR1 is MNHEY, CDR2 SVGAGI, per germline. The CDR3 protein is CASSYSSGKANNEQFF. CDR3 DNA sequence: TGTGCCAGCAGTTACTCTAGCGGGAAGGCGAACAATGAGCAGTTCTTC.